A selection of T cell receptor beta chains follows, all from one sample in a study of chemoradiotherapy in HPV16-positive cancers. Produced via immunoSEQ multiplex PCR; TCRdb's table is partial and in-frame only. The data contain 460 or so clones, approximately 82% of them singletons. Source: tumor tissue, taken from a patient who underwent chemoradiotherapy. All receptors come from a human donor with HPV-associated anogenital cancer. Each CDR3 is given with its conserved first and last residue. The order of the fields is D gene, J gene, V gene, CDR3 protein. A D gene is named only where the DNA matches it firmly.

d_gene: TRBD1
j_gene: TRBJ1-1
v_gene: TRBV19
CDR3aa: CASSAHRDRENTEAFF

d_gene: .
j_gene: TRBJ2-5
v_gene: TRBV27
CDR3aa: CASSVSGETQYF

d_gene: .
j_gene: TRBJ2-2
v_gene: TRBV28
CDR3aa: CASSFEGGRTGELFF

d_gene: .
j_gene: TRBJ1-3
v_gene: TRBV11-2
CDR3aa: CASSFGTPALAGNTIYF

d_gene: TRBD2
j_gene: TRBJ2-3
v_gene: TRBV4-3
CDR3aa: CASSQGLAGDGADTQYF

d_gene: TRBD2
j_gene: TRBJ2-1
v_gene: TRBV5-1
CDR3aa: CASSNLADSSYNEQFF

d_gene: .
j_gene: TRBJ1-1
v_gene: TRBV28
CDR3aa: CASTEPYSRRTEAFF

d_gene: .
j_gene: TRBJ2-7
v_gene: TRBV19
CDR3aa: CASSTRLHPYEQYF

d_gene: .
j_gene: TRBJ1-3
v_gene: TRBV7-8
CDR3aa: CASSLEGVTIYF

d_gene: .
j_gene: TRBJ1-4
v_gene: TRBV6-5
CDR3aa: CASSYEGGRREKLFF

d_gene: .
j_gene: TRBJ2-7
v_gene: TRBV4-3
CDR3aa: CASSQVGSGDAAYEQYF

d_gene: TRBD2
j_gene: TRBJ2-3
v_gene: TRBV7-6
CDR3aa: CASSRTSGPYTQYF

d_gene: TRBD1
j_gene: TRBJ2-3
v_gene: TRBV2
CDR3aa: CASSEAGQGAYF

d_gene: .
j_gene: TRBJ2-2
v_gene: TRBV14
CDR3aa: CASSHRTGGELFF

d_gene: .
j_gene: TRBJ2-1
v_gene: TRBV11-2
CDR3aa: CASSLGGDRFDEQFF

d_gene: TRBD1
j_gene: TRBJ1-4
v_gene: TRBV2
CDR3aa: CASRTPGQGNEKLFF

d_gene: TRBD1
j_gene: TRBJ2-7
v_gene: TRBV27
CDR3aa: CASSLSRTGGREQYF

d_gene: .
j_gene: TRBJ2-7
v_gene: TRBV7-3
CDR3aa: CASSLSPGRNYEQYF

d_gene: .
j_gene: TRBJ1-1
v_gene: TRBV12-5
CDR3aa: CASGLPYVRNTEAFF

d_gene: .
j_gene: TRBJ2-2
v_gene: TRBV7-2
CDR3aa: CASSPVTAGELFF

d_gene: .
j_gene: TRBJ2-7
v_gene: TRBV7-2
CDR3aa: CASSFYLGGEQYF

d_gene: TRBD1
j_gene: TRBJ1-4
v_gene: TRBV7-6
CDR3aa: CASSSTGTNEKLFF

d_gene: .
j_gene: TRBJ2-2
v_gene: TRBV25-1
CDR3aa: CASSAGLPNTGELFF

d_gene: .
j_gene: TRBJ1-1
v_gene: TRBV9
CDR3aa: CASSVGSGVGTEAFF

d_gene: .
j_gene: TRBJ1-2
v_gene: TRBV6-1
CDR3aa: CASSDEGRTLYGYTF

d_gene: TRBD1
j_gene: TRBJ2-7
v_gene: TRBV10-1
CDR3aa: CASSATGPEHEQYF

d_gene: .
j_gene: TRBJ2-3
v_gene: TRBV5-1
CDR3aa: CASSSAWGFGPDTQYF

d_gene: TRBD2
j_gene: TRBJ2-1
v_gene: TRBV7-9
CDR3aa: CASSSGTSGTNEQFF

d_gene: .
j_gene: TRBJ2-1
v_gene: TRBV30
CDR3aa: CACTFSSYNEQFF

d_gene: .
j_gene: TRBJ2-1
v_gene: TRBV7-3
CDR3aa: CASSLLSNNEQFF

d_gene: .
j_gene: TRBJ1-1
v_gene: TRBV6-5
CDR3aa: CASSYAQQNEAFF

d_gene: TRBD2
j_gene: TRBJ2-7
v_gene: TRBV7-8
CDR3aa: CASSLAPGTSGTSSYEQYF

d_gene: .
j_gene: TRBJ1-3
v_gene: TRBV2
CDR3aa: CASSEQARNTIYF

d_gene: .
j_gene: TRBJ2-1
v_gene: TRBV6-4
CDR3aa: CASSDSGRDEQFF

d_gene: .
j_gene: TRBJ2-2
v_gene: TRBV30
CDR3aa: CAWNRELGTGELFF

d_gene: TRBD1
j_gene: TRBJ2-7
v_gene: TRBV5-4
CDR3aa: CASSFGTVTSDEQYF